These 5 T cell receptor beta chains came from one sample sequenced in a study of tumor-infiltrating lymphocytes in primary liver carcinoma. Unsorted bulk tissue of roughly 18-32 mg yielded co-extracted RNA and DNA. Reverse transcription of approximately 0.55 ug total RNA with a constant-region primer produced TCR beta cDNA. Three rounds of nested multiplex PCR with slightly modified ARM-PCR produced TCR beta libraries. Two initial PCR rounds of roughly 10 cycles each paired TRBV1-TRBV30 forward primers with a C-beta reverse primer. Using its own MiXCR run on the multiplex PCR reads, TCRdb lists one record per CDR3 protein. The data contain around 190,000 distinct CDR3 sequences, over 80% of them seen just once; the ten biggest clones take up 15% to 20%. The specimen was tumor tissue from primary liver carcinoma. These receptors were taken from a man aged 40-55 years with primary liver carcinoma and hepatitis B virus infection.

To note about this clonotype: At one boundary the junction diverges from the germline segment, which might be a read error. CDR3 DNA: TGTGCCAGCAGCTCCATTGAACTGACTAGCGGCCTCTTT. Translated: CASSSIELTSGLF. The chain couples TRBV7-9 to TRBJ2-1, with 9 bases lining up with TRBD2. The CDR3 loop spans 13 amino acids. Germline assignment: CDR1 SEHNR and CDR2 FQNEAQ (reference sequence).

A note on this clonotype: The junction departs from germline at one end; a sequencing error may be responsible. The rearrangement joins TRBV28 to TRBJ1-4; D is unclear. Germline V gene sequence: CDR1 MDHEN, CDR2 SYDVKM. The CDR3 is 14 residues long. The CDR3, as DNA: TGTGCCAGCAGCTTACCCGGGATTAATGAAAAACTGCTATTT. Its translation is CASSLPGINEKLLF.

This clonotype has only one observation. The gene calls are TRBV12-3 or TRBV12-4 and TRBJ1-2; TRBD1 might be the D (5 bases). The germline V and J ends were trimmed by 8 bases and 4 bases, with 20 bases remaining between them. CDR3 size: 15 residues. Here the CDR3 reads CASGSGRGIGYGYTF. For the CDR3, the DNA is TGTGCCAGCGGATCCGGACGGGGGATTGGCTATGGCTACACCTTC.

The chain carries TRBV6-5 and TRBJ2-3, with unresolved D. V was shortened by 6 bases and J by 9 bases, with 16 bases between the two germline ends. Germline V gene data show CDR1 as MNHEY and CDR2 as SVGAGI. The CDR3 covers 13 residues. CDR3: CASSYPRLGTQYF. As DNA, the CDR3 is TGTGCCAGCAGCTACCCGCGCCTAGGGACGCAGTATTTT.

Notes on this clonotype: One junction end disagrees with the germline gene, perhaps due to a read error. The chain has TRBV6-1 and TRBJ2-6, with D perhaps TRBD1 (5 bases). CDR1 MNHNS and CDR2 SASEGT come from the germline V gene. The CDR3 runs 16 residues. The DNA of the CDR3 is TGTGCCAGCAGTGAACAGTGTATGGCTGGGGCCAATGTCCTGACTTTC. Residues: CASSEQCMAGANVLTF.